The 14 T cell receptor beta chains reported below all come from one sample, sequenced in a study of monozygotic twins with inflammatory bowel disease. With the 5' RACE reads reprocessed, TCRdb shows one record per CDR3 protein and no DNA. The sample table includes approximately 330,000 distinct CDR3 sequences. Input material: blood. Every receptor here comes from a human donor with ulcerative colitis or Crohn's disease, or a healthy co-twin of an affected twin (not recorded which).

CDR3 region: CASSGFASTDTQYF. This chain links TRBV11-2 with TRBJ2-3. Germline V gives CDR1 SGHAT, CDR2 FQNNGV. The CDR3 runs to 14 residues.

CDR3 amino acids: CASSFETGYTGELFF. The V call is TRBV7-3, the J call TRBJ2-2; TCRdb gives TRBD1 as the D gene, but with no DNA this cannot be confirmed. Germline V gene lookup returns CDR1 SGHTA and CDR2 FQGTGA. The CDR3 spans 15 residues. Full variable domain (missing parts from reference TRBV7-3 and TRBJ2-2): GAGVSQTPSNKVTEKGKYVELRCDPISGHTALYWYRQSLGQGPEFLIYFQGTGAADDSGLPNDRFFAVRPEGSVSTLKIQRTERGDSAVYLCASSFETGYTGELFFGEGSRLTVL.

The CDR3: CASSPRHRVGNIQYF. This sequence joins TRBV5-1 and TRBJ2-4. CDR1 and CDR2 from the germline V gene are SGHRS and YFSETQ. CDR3 length: 15 amino acids. Together with reference TRBV5-1 and TRBJ2-4, the CDR3 gives the full variable domain: KAGVTQTPRYLIKTRGQQVTLSCSPISGHRSVSWYQQTPGQGLQFLFEYFSETQRNKGNFPGRFSGRQFSNSRSEMNVSTLELGDSALYLCASSPRHRVGNIQYFGAGTRLSVL.

V gene TRBV7-2 combines with J gene TRBJ2-1. The germline gives CDR1 SGHTA, CDR2 FQGNSA. The CDR3 loop spans 14 amino acids. The CDR3 sequence is CASSLAPTRNEQFF.

The V gene is TRBV6-1, the J gene TRBJ2-2; TCRdb selects TRBD1, and the lack of DNA leaves this call unchecked. Germline CDR1 is MNHNS and CDR2 is SASEGT. There are 15 residues in the CDR3. The CDR3 sequence is CASSTGTGAPGELFF.

This sequence joins TRBV7-8 and TRBJ2-3. The CDR3 extends over 13 amino acids. Germline V CDR1 and CDR2: SGHVS, FQNEAQ. The CDR3 region is CASSLAKGDTQYF.

The chain couples TRBV5-1 to TRBJ1-1. The length of the CDR3 is 13 residues. The V gene's germline CDR1 is SGHRS and CDR2 YFSETQ. The CDR3 is CASSLLEDAEAFF.

The V and J genes are TRBV7-9 and TRBJ2-5; TCRdb reports TRBD1, a call that lacks DNA to check it against. The CDR3 consists of 15 residues. CDR1 and CDR2 (germline): SEHNR, FQNEAQ (reference sequence). CDR3 in amino acids: CASSFLRQGRETQYF.

V and J are TRBV10-2 and TRBJ2-1; the TCRdb call, TRBD2, lacks DNA for checking. The CDR3 has 13 residues. Germline V gene lookup returns CDR1 WSHSY and CDR2 SAAADI. CDR3 amino acids: CASSAGIDNEQFF.

V usage is TRBV4-3 and J usage is TRBJ2-1; TCRdb's assignment of TRBD2 cannot be checked, as there is no DNA. The CDR3 has 17 amino acids. Per germline, CDR1 LGHNA and CDR2 YSLEER. CDR3 sequence reads: CASSQRLAGGLLNEQFF.

The rearrangement uses TRBV20-1 and TRBJ2-5; TCRdb indicates TRBD2, and absent DNA this call remains unverified. The CDR3 extends over 13 amino acids. The germline V gene encodes CDR1 DFQATT and CDR2 SNEGSKA (reference sequence). CDR3 in amino acids: CSARSSGRETQYF.

V and J are TRBV15 and TRBJ2-7. In germline, CDR1 is LNHNV, CDR2 YYDKDF (reference sequence). CDR3 length: 16 amino acids. CDR3 in amino acids: CATSRDPGGATYEQYF. Looking up the rest from reference TRBV15 and TRBJ2-7 gives the full variable domain: DAMVIQNPRYQVTQFGKPVTLSCSQTLNHNVMYWYQQKSSQAPKLLFHYYDKDFNNEADTPDNFQSRRPNTSFCFLDIRSPGLGDTAMYLCATSRDPGGATYEQYFGPGTRLTVT.

This chain connects TRBV12-3 or TRBV12-4 to TRBJ1-2; no DNA is available, so the TRBD1 call from TCRdb remains unchecked. The CDR3 length is 14 residues. This CDR3 is CASSPAYRVGGYTF.

The chain uses TRBV28 and TRBJ1-2. The CDR3 loop spans 14 amino acids. Germline-derived CDR1 and CDR2 are MDHEN and SYDVKM. The CDR3: CASSSGVANYGYTF.